A selection of T cell receptor beta chains follows, all from one sample in a study of human T cells and chemical hapten exposure. TCRdb called the RACE reads again in MiXCR, with one record for every CDR3 protein. The profile covers about 380,000 distinct CDR3 sequences, with about 6% appearing a single time and around 6.1% taken by the ten largest. The sequencing here drew on whole blood, taken in connection with sensitization to the hapten diphenylcyclopropenone (DPC). These TCRs come from a woman aged 18-35 years with alopecia areata. Some clones in this sample may be carry-over from other donors' samples. Each CDR3 is given with its conserved first and last residue. The D gene is left open where the match is weak. A row's size may be missing; if present it is once, few, many or a size class.

d_gene,v_gene,j_gene,abundance,CDR3aa,CDR3nt
TRBD1,TRBV7-2,TRBJ2-5,few,CASRRTRDRGDWYQETQYF,TGTGCCAGCAGGCGAACCCGGGACAGGGGGGACTGGTACCAAGAGACCCAGTACTTC
.,TRBV5-1,TRBJ2-1,.,CASWTANEQFF,TGCGCCAGCTGGACAGCTAATGAGCAGTTCTTC
.,TRBV10-3,TRBJ2-6,few,CAITTDRSSGANVLTF,TGTGCCATCACCACTGACAGAAGCTCTGGGGCCAACGTCCTGACTTTC
TRBD1,TRBV4-1,TRBJ1-2,.,CASSQVNKDRGGYTF,TGCGCCAGCAGCCAAGTAAATAAGGACAGGGGCGGCTACACCTTC
TRBD1,TRBV18,TRBJ1-1,few,CASSPGTAGNTEAFF,TGTGCCAGCTCACCAGGGACAGCCGGGAACACTGAAGCTTTCTTT
TRBD2,TRBV9,TRBJ2-1,few,CASSEAGGTYNEQFF,TGTGCCAGCAGCGAAGCGGGGGGGACCTACAATGAGCAGTTCTTC
TRBD2,TRBV29-1,TRBJ2-1,.,CSVDRGGYNEQFF,TGCAGCGTTGACCGGGGGGGCTACAATGAGCAGTTCTTC
.,TRBV25-1,TRBJ1-2,many,CASSPIRPGRRSYGYTF,TGTGCCAGCAGTCCGATACGTCCGGGCCGCCGCTCCTATGGCTACACCTTC
.,TRBV2,TRBJ2-7,few,CASSRELYEQYF,TGTGCCAGCAGCCGAGAACTTTACGAGCAGTACTTC
.,TRBV21-1,TRBJ2-3,few,CASSKVHSTDTQYF,TGTGCCAGCAGCAAAGTCCATAGCACAGATACGCAGTATTTT
TRBD1,TRBV7-9,TRBJ1-5,.,CASSPGGQFQPQHF,TGTGCCAGCAGCCCAGGGGGACAATTCCAGCCCCAGCATTTT
.,TRBV3-1,TRBJ2-3,.,CASSEPSTDTQYF,TGTGCCAGCAGCGAACCAAGCACAGATACGCAGTATTTT
.,TRBV7-8,TRBJ2-1,few,CASSLESLIVVGSYNEQFF,TGTGCCAGCAGCTTAGAGTCCCTGATTGTGGTAGGGTCATACAATGAGCAGTTCTTC
.,TRBV27,TRBJ2-7,.,CASSPMTASYEQYF,TGTGCCAGCAGTCCGATGACTGCTTCCTACGAGCAGTACTTC
.,TRBV11-2,TRBJ1-6,.,CASSSQGLGLTNYNSPLHF,TGTGCCAGCAGCTCTCAGGGGTTGGGTCTTACAAACTATAATTCACCCCTCCACTTT
TRBD1,TRBV5-6,TRBJ1-1,many,CASSLGETGKAFF,TGTGCCAGCAGCTTGGGGGAGACAGGGAAAGCTTTCTTT
.,TRBV6-1,TRBJ1-2,many,CASIPGQDYGYTF,TGTGCCAGCATTCCAGGGCAGGACTATGGCTACACCTTC
TRBD1,TRBV9,TRBJ1-4,many,CASSVGTGTNEKLFF,TGTGCCAGCAGCGTAGGGACAGGAACTAATGAAAAACTGTTTTTT
.,TRBV28,TRBJ2-7,many,CASCRRGINEQYF,TGTGCCAGCTGCCGGCGGGGAATTAACGAGCAGTACTTC
.,TRBV5-6,TRBJ1-1,.,CASSLTIGEAFF,TGTGCCAGCAGCCTTACAATCGGGGAAGCTTTCTTT
.,TRBV5-1,TRBJ1-4,many,CASSSGDPIAEKLFF,TGCGCCAGCAGCTCCGGAGACCCTATCGCGGAAAAACTGTTTTTT
TRBD1,TRBV28,TRBJ2-4,many,CASSFGDRAFGNIQYF,TGTGCCAGCAGTTTTGGGGACAGGGCGTTTGGAAACATTCAGTACTTC
.,TRBV25-1,TRBJ2-2,few,CASSPSVLTGDTGELFF,TGTGCCAGCAGCCCCTCGGTCCTAACAGGCGACACCGGGGAGCTGTTTTTT
.,TRBV12-3/TRBV12-4,TRBJ1-2,many,CASSPTGRLNTF,TGTGCCAGCAGTCCTACGGGACGGCTGAACACCTTC
.,TRBV7-2,TRBJ2-3,few,CASSLWGRAADTQYF,TGTGCCAGCAGCTTATGGGGCAGGGCGGCAGATACGCAGTATTTT
.,TRBV3-1,TRBJ2-1,few,CASSQDYPASASRQFF,TGTGCCAGCAGCCAAGATTATCCGGCGAGCGCCTCAAGGCAGTTCTTC
.,TRBV3-1,TRBJ2-2,many,CASSPLLGTGELFF,TGTGCCAGCAGCCCCCTCTTGGGAACCGGGGAGCTGTTTTTT
.,TRBV12-3/TRBV12-4,TRBJ2-3,many,CASSPGISTDTQYF,TGTGCCAGCAGTCCCGGGATCTCCACAGATACGCAGTATTTT
.,TRBV2,TRBJ1-3,few,CASSVSGNSGNTIYF,TGTGCCAGCAGTGTCTCAGGAAACTCTGGAAACACCATATATTTT
.,TRBV7-9,TRBJ2-2,many,CASSLAGSGELFF,TGTGCCAGCAGCTTAGCAGGGAGCGGGGAGCTGTTTTTT
.,TRBV6-2/TRBV6-3,TRBJ2-1,.,CASSYSIGQVAYNEQFF,TGTGCCAGCAGTTACTCGATTGGCCAAGTGGCCTACAATGAGCAGTTCTTC
TRBD1,TRBV4-1,TRBJ1-2,many,CASSQAGTANYGYTF,TGCGCCAGCAGCCAGGCCGGGACAGCAAACTATGGCTACACCTTC
TRBD1,TRBV12-3/TRBV12-4,TRBJ1-3,few,CASSLEQGARNTIYF,TGTGCCAGCAGTTTAGAACAGGGGGCGAGAAACACCATATATTTT
TRBD1,TRBV7-9,TRBJ1-2,.,CASSFPGTEEYGYTF,TGTGCCAGCAGCTTTCCCGGGACAGAGGAGTATGGCTACACCTTC
.,TRBV3-1,TRBJ1-5,many,CASSQQGGQPQHF,TGTGCCAGCAGCCAACAGGGCGGTCAGCCCCAGCATTTT
TRBD1,TRBV20-1,TRBJ1-2,few,CSASWAGTGGGYTF,TGCAGTGCTAGTTGGGCCGGGACAGGGGGCGGCTACACCTTC
TRBD2,TRBV7-2,TRBJ2-3,many,CASSSGGATDTQYF,TGTGCCAGCAGCTCCGGGGGGGCCACAGATACGCAGTATTTT
TRBD1,TRBV4-1,TRBJ1-1,many,CASSPGQGETEAFF,TGCGCCAGCAGTCCCGGACAGGGAGAGACTGAAGCTTTCTTT
TRBD1,TRBV7-2,TRBJ1-6,few,CASSSTGGGNSPLHF,TGTGCCAGCAGCTCCACAGGGGGCGGCAATTCACCCCTCCACTTT
.,TRBV28,TRBJ2-7,.,CASSLTSEQYF,TGTGCCAGCAGTTTAACCAGCGAGCAGTACTTC